The present T cell receptor beta chain was sequenced within a study of T cell responses to AZD1222 COVID-19 vaccine. Method: immunoSEQ multiplex PCR; TCRdb's copy keeps in-frame clones and lacks some. Of about 110,000 clones detected, just over 85% appear once; the ten largest clones hold 2.5% to 4%. This CDR3 region has 15 residues. Germline trimming cut 0 bases from V and 3 bases from J; bases unmatched to any gene: 5. Germline CDR1 SGDLS, CDR2 YYNGEE. The sequencing used peripheral blood, collected on day 0 of AZD1222 vaccination. The chain employs TRBV9 and TRBJ2-5, with TRBD1 matching over 7 bases. This TCR was sampled from an adult in good health. CDR3 sequence reads: CASSVDPGQKETQYF. CDR3 DNA sequence: TGTGCCAGCAGCGTAGACCCGGGACAGAAAGAGACCCAGTACTTC. The variable domain in full, completed from reference TRBV9 and TRBJ2-5, reads DSGVTQTPKHLITATGQRVTLRCSPRSGDLSVYWYQQSLDQGLQFLIQYYNGEERAKGNILERFSAQQFPDLHSELNLSSLELGDSALYFCASSVDPGQKETQYFGPGTRLLVL.